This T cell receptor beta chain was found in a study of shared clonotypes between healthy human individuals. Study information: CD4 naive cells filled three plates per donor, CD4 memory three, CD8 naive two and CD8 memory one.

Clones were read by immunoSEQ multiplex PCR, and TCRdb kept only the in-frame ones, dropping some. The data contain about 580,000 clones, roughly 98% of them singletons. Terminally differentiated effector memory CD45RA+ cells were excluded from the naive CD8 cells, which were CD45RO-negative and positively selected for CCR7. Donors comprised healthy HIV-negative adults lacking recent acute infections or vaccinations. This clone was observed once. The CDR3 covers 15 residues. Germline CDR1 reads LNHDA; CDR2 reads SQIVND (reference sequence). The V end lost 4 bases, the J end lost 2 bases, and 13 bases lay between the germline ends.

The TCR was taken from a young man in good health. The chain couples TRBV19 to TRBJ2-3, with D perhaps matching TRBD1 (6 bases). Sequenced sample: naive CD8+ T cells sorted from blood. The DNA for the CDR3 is TGTGCCAGTAGTAAATTTGGACAGAACACAGATACGCAGTATTTT. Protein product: CASSKFGQNTDTQYF.